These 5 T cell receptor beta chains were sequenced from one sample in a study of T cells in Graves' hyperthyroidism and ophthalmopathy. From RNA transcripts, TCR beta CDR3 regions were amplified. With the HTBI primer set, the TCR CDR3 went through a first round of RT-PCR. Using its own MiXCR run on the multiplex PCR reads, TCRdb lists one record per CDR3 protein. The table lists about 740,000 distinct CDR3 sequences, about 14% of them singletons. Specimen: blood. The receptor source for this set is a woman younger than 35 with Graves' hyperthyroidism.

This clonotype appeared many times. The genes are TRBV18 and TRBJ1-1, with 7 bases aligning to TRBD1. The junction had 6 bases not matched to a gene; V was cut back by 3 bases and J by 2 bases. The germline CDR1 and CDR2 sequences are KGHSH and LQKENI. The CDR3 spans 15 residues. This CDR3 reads CASSPPGTVNTEAFF. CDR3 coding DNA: TGTGCCAGCTCACCTCCTGGGACAGTCAACACTGAAGCTTTCTTT.

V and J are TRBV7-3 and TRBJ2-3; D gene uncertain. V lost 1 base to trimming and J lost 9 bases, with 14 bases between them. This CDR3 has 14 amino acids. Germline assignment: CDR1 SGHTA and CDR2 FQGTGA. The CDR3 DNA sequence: TGTGCCAGCAGCTTAATGGCTGACTTGAAGACGCAGTATTTT. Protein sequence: CASSLMADLKTQYF.

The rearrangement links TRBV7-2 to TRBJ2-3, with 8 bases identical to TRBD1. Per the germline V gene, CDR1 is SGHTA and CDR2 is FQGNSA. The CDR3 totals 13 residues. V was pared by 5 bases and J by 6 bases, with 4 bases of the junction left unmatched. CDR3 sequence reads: CASSRTGMDTQYF. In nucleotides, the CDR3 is TGTGCCAGCAGCAGGACAGGGATGGATACGCAGTATTTT. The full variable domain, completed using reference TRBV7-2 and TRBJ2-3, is GAGVSQSPSNKVTEKGKDVELRCDPISGHTALYWYRQSLGQGLEFLIYFQGNSAPDKSGLPSDRFSAERTGGSVSTLTIQRTQQEDSAVYLCASSRTGMDTQYFGPGTRLTVL.

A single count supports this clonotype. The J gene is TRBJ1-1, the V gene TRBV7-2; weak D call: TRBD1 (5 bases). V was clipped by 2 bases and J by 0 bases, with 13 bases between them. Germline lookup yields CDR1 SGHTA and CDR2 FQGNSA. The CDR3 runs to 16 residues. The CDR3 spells CASSLQGPLMNTEAFF. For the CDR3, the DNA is TGTGCCAGCAGCTTACAGGGACCTCTTATGAACACTGAAGCTTTCTTT.

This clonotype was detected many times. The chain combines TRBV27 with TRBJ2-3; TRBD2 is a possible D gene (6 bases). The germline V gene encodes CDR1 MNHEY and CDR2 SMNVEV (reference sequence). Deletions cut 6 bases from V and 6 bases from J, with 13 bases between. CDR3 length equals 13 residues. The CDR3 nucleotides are TGTGCCAGCAGCATACTTAGCGGCGATACGCAGTATTTT. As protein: CASSILSGDTQYF.